The rows below give T cell receptor beta chains drawn from one sample of a study of cytomegalovirus exposure and HLA in healthy donors. TCRdb keeps only in-frame clones here, not all; method: immunoSEQ multiplex PCR. The data hold about 250,000 clones, with about 90% observed a single time. Sequencing was performed on PBMCs. The receptors shown here come from a man between 18 and 29 years old in good health and CMV-seropositive. CDR3s include the opening cysteine and the closing phenylalanine or tryptophan. Each record gives: V gene, D gene, clone size, J gene, CDR3 protein, CDR3 DNA. D genes are given only for firm matches. Only part of the rows carry a size: once, few, many, or a class if the clone is expanded.

v_call: TRBV6-4; d_call: TRBD2; clone_size: NA; j_call: TRBJ2-1; cdr3_aa: CASSPRGGRREQFF; cdr3_nt: TGTGCCAGCAGCCCCCGGGGGGGAAGGCGTGAGCAGTTCTTC
v_call: TRBV4-1; d_call: NA; clone_size: NA; j_call: TRBJ2-1; cdr3_aa: CASSQDRGSESSYNEQFF; cdr3_nt: TGCGCCAGCAGCCAAGATAGGGGCTCTGAGAGCTCCTACAATGAGCAGTTCTTC
v_call: TRBV5-1; d_call: TRBD1; clone_size: NA; j_call: TRBJ1-2; cdr3_aa: CASSLKGQERGYTF; cdr3_nt: TGCGCCAGCAGCTTGAAAGGACAGGAACGAGGCTACACCTTC
v_call: TRBV4-1; d_call: NA; clone_size: few; j_call: TRBJ1-2; cdr3_aa: CASSQATGTPGYGYTF; cdr3_nt: TGCGCCAGCAGCCAGGCTACCGGGACTCCCGGCTATGGCTACACCTTC
v_call: TRBV4-3; d_call: NA; clone_size: NA; j_call: TRBJ1-4; cdr3_aa: CASSQDRAHNEKLFF; cdr3_nt: TGCGCCAGCAGCCAAGACCGGGCCCATAATGAAAAACTGTTTTTT
v_call: TRBV4-1; d_call: TRBD2; clone_size: NA; j_call: TRBJ2-7; cdr3_aa: CASSRPGGPGEQYF; cdr3_nt: TGCGCCAGCAGCCGGCCGGGAGGGCCAGGCGAGCAGTACTTC
v_call: TRBV25-1; d_call: TRBD2; clone_size: NA; j_call: TRBJ2-5; cdr3_aa: CASSEAGAKETQYF; cdr3_nt: TGTGCCAGCAGTGAGGCGGGAGCGAAAGAGACCCAGTACTTC
v_call: TRBV27; d_call: NA; clone_size: NA; j_call: TRBJ1-5; cdr3_aa: CASSTTGSGQPQHF; cdr3_nt: TGTGCCAGCAGCACTACAGGGTCAGGTCAGCCCCAGCATTTT
v_call: TRBV6-1; d_call: NA; clone_size: NA; j_call: TRBJ2-7; cdr3_aa: CASSGAGNSYEQYF; cdr3_nt: TGTGCCAGCAGTGGGGCAGGGAATTCCTACGAGCAGTACTTC
v_call: TRBV27; d_call: TRBD1; clone_size: NA; j_call: TRBJ2-3; cdr3_aa: CASSSTGADTQYF; cdr3_nt: TGTGCCAGCAGTTCCACAGGGGCAGATACGCAGTATTTT
v_call: TRBV4-1; d_call: TRBD2; clone_size: once; j_call: TRBJ2-1; cdr3_aa: CASSQEGTRVTGEQFF; cdr3_nt: TGCGCCAGCAGCCAAGAAGGGACTAGGGTCACGGGTGAGCAGTTCTTC
v_call: TRBV2; d_call: NA; clone_size: once; j_call: TRBJ2-7; cdr3_aa: CASSEQGGHYEQYF; cdr3_nt: TGTGCCAGCAGTGAACAGGGAGGCCACTACGAGCAGTACTTC
v_call: TRBV29-1; d_call: NA; clone_size: NA; j_call: TRBJ1-1; cdr3_aa: CSVEEGRGTEAFF; cdr3_nt: TGCAGCGTTGAAGAAGGCAGGGGAACTGAAGCTTTCTTT